Listed below are T cell receptor beta chains from one sample, sequenced in a study of blood T cell repertoires in COVID-19. TCRdb's table, derived via immunoSEQ multiplex PCR, lists solely in-frame clones and lacks some. Of approximately 150,000 clones listed, roughly four fifths were seen once; the top ten hold more than 1.5%. The sample consisted of peripheral blood. The receptors originated from a human donor in a cohort sampled during active COVID-19. CDR3s include the opening cysteine and the closing phenylalanine or tryptophan. Fields, in order: J gene, CDR3 length, clone size, V gene, D gene, CDR3 protein, CDR3 DNA. D genes are given only for firm matches. Size values are once, few and many counts, or a class for expanded clones, and some rows have none.

TRBJ1-5 15 . TRBV3-1/TRBV3-2 . CASSQGPSANQPQHF TGTGCCAGCAGCCAAGGGCCCAGCGCCAATCAGCCCCAGCATTTT
TRBJ2-1 15 . TRBV5-1 TRBD2 CASSLTSGSNNEQFF TGCGCCAGCAGCCTGACTAGCGGGAGCAATAATGAGCAGTTCTTC
TRBJ2-7 13 . TRBV27 . CASSFASSYEQYF TGTGCCAGCAGTTTTGCGAGCTCCTACGAGCAGTACTTC
TRBJ1-2 12 . TRBV5-6 . CASSPDSRGYTF TGTGCCAGCAGCCCGGACAGTCGGGGCTACACCTTC
TRBJ1-3 15 . TRBV6-6 . CASSYPGSSGNTIYF TGTGCCAGCAGTTACCCTGGGAGCTCTGGAAACACCATATATTTT
TRBJ2-7 14 . TRBV3-1/TRBV3-2 . CASSRLDGAYEQYF TGTGCCAGCAGCCGCCTAGACGGGGCCTACGAGCAGTACTTC
TRBJ1-6 16 . TRBV18 TRBD1 CASSPQRGQANSPLHF TGTGCCAGCTCACCACAGAGGGGACAGGCCAATTCACCCCTCCACTTT
TRBJ2-1 13 . TRBV29-1 . CSVEKQTNNEQFF TGCAGCGTTGAGAAACAGACAAACAATGAGCAGTTCTTC
TRBJ2-2 17 few TRBV2 TRBD2 CASSKNSRLADTGELFF TGTGCCAGCAGCAAGAATAGTCGACTAGCGGACACCGGGGAGCTGTTTTTT
TRBJ1-2 13 . TRBV28 TRBD1 CASSQDRASGYTF TGTGCCAGCAGCCAGGACAGGGCCAGTGGCTACACCTTC
TRBJ1-1 14 . TRBV28 . CASSFFLGVTEAFF TGTGCCAGCAGTTTCTTCCTAGGGGTGACTGAAGCTTTCTTT
TRBJ2-3 16 . TRBV30 . CAWIPRGGLSTDTQYF TGTGCCTGGATTCCCCGCGGGGGCCTTTCCACAGATACGCAGTATTTT
TRBJ2-2 14 . TRBV24-1 TRBD1 CATRGQGNTGELFF TGTGCCACCCGCGGACAGGGGAACACCGGGGAGCTGTTTTTT
TRBJ1-1 11 . TRBV7-9 . CASSFDREAFF TGTGCCAGCAGCTTCGACAGGGAAGCTTTCTTT
TRBJ2-1 15 . TRBV5-5 . CASSLVFFGEGEQFF .
TRBJ2-7 13 . TRBV7-2 . CASSLESYYEQYF TGTGCCAGCAGCTTAGAGAGCTACTACGAGCAGTACTTC
TRBJ2-1 13 . TRBV3-1/TRBV3-2 . CASRQLGSREQFF TGTGCCAGCAGGCAACTAGGATCTCGGGAGCAGTTCTTC
TRBJ2-3 17 . TRBV18 TRBD2 CASSPRLAGGPTDTQYF TGTGCCAGCTCACCCCGGCTAGCGGGAGGACCCACAGATACGCAGTATTTT
TRBJ1-1 12 once TRBV28 . CASSFRQFEAFF TGTGCCAGCAGTTTCCGACAGTTTGAAGCTTTCTTT
TRBJ2-3 16 . TRBV6-2/TRBV6-3 . CASSRGLPRMSGTQYF TGTGCCAGCAGCCGGGGACTCCCTCGTATGTCAGGAACGCAGTATTTT
TRBJ1-2 14 . TRBV4-2 . CASSQDSRNYGYTF TGTGCCAGCAGCCAAGATAGTCGCAACTATGGCTACACCTTC
TRBJ1-2 12 . TRBV19 . CASSITESGYTF TGTGCCAGTAGTATCACGGAGAGTGGCTACACCTTC
TRBJ2-3 15 . TRBV6-1 TRBD1 CASSDRDRATDTQYF TGTGCCAGCAGTGACCGGGACAGGGCGACAGATACGCAGTATTTT
TRBJ1-5 15 . TRBV6-5 TRBD1 CASSTGGPSNQPQHF TGTGCCAGCAGTACAGGGGGCCCTAGCAATCAGCCCCAGCATTTT
TRBJ1-1 15 once TRBV28 . CASSLVAGAGTEAFF TGTGCCAGCAGTTTAGTCGCAGGGGCTGGTACTGAAGCTTTCTTT
TRBJ1-1 12 . TRBV29-1 . CSVGQMNTEAFF TGCAGCGTTGGACAGATGAACACTGAAGCTTTCTTT
TRBJ1-6 17 . TRBV7-2 . CASSLAGVRVVNSPLHF TGTGCCAGCAGCTTGGCAGGGGTGAGAGTGGTTAATTCACCCCTCCACTTT
TRBJ1-5 15 . TRBV10-3 TRBD1 CAIGTGGHSNQPQHF TGTGCCATAGGGACAGGGGGGCATAGCAATCAGCCCCAGCATTTT
TRBJ1-1 17 once TRBV18 . CASSQMSLSGSNTEAFF TGTGCCAGCTCACAGATGTCCCTTTCGGGATCGAACACTGAAGCTTTCTTT